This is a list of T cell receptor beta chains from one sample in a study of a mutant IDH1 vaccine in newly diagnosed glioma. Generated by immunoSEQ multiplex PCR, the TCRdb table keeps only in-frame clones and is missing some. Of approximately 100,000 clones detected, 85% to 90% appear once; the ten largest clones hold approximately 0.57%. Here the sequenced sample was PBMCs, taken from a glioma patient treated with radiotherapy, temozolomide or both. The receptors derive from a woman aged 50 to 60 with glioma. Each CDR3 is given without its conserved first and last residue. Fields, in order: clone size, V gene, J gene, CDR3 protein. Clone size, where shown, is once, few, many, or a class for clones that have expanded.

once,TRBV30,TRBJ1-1,AWSVFGGKAF
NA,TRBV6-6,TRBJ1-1,ASSYSGENTEAF
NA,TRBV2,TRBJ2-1,ASRSLASGINEQF
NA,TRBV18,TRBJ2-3,ASSPPSTDTQY
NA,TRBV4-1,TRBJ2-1,ASSQGRAAGVNNEQF
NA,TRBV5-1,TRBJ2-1,ASSLTSGSYNEQF
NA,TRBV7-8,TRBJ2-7,ASSRLVRQATYEQY
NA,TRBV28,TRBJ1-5,ASSSYRGGNQPQH
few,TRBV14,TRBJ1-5,ASSQDNQPQH
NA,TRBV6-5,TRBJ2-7,ASRGGQVYEQY
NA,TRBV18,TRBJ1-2,ASSRDVSYYGYT
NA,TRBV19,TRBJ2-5,ASSIGTGTVEETQY
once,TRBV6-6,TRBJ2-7,ASSYDYEQY
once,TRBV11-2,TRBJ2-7,ASSLTLGDEQY
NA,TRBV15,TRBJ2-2,ATSRDASGISTGELF
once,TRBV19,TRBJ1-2,ASSMAVGYT
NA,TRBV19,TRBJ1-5,ASSTGRANQPQH